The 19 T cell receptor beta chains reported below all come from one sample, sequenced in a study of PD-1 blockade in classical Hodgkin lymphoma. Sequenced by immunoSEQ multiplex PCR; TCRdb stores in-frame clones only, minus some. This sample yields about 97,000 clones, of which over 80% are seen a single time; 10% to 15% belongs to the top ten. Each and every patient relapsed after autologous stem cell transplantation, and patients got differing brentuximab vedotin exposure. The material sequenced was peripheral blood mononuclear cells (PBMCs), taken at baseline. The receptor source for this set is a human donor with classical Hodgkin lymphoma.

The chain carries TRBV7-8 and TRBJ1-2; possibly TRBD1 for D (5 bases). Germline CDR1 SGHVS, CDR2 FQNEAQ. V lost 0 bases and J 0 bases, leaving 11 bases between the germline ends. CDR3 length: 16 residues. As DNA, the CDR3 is TGTGCCAGCAGCTTAGCGCGGGGGGGTTCTAACTATGGCTACACCTTC. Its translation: CASSLARGGSNYGYTF.

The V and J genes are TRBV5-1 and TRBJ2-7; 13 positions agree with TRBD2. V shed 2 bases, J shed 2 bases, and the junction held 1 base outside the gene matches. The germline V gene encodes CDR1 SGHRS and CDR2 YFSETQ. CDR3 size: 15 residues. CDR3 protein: CASSLGLAGAYEQYF. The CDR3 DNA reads TGCGCCAGCAGCTTAGGACTAGCGGGAGCCTACGAGCAGTACTTC.

CDR3 DNA: TGTGCCAGCAGGAGTAGCGGGAGTGGGTACGAGCAGTACTTC. Amino acid sequence: CASRSSGSGYEQYF. The V and J genes are TRBV27 and TRBJ2-7; 9 bases align to TRBD2. CDR3 size: 14 residues. CDR1 is MNHEY and CDR2 is SMNVEV in the germline V gene (reference sequence). Trimming took 6 bases from V and 4 from J; bases not matched to a gene: 7.

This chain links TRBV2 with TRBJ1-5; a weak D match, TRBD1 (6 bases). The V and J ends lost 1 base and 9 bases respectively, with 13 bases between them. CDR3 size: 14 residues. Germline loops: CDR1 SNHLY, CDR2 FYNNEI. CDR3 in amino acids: CASSEGWEQGPQHF. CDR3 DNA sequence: TGTGCCAGCAGTGAAGGATGGGAACAGGGGCCCCAGCATTTT.

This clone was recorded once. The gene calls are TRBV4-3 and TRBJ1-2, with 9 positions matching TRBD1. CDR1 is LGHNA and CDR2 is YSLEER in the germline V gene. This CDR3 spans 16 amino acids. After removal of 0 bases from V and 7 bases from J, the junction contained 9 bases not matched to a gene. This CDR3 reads CASSQDRRDRVPGYTF. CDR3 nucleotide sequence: TGCGCCAGCAGCCAAGATAGGAGGGACAGGGTGCCTGGCTACACCTTC.

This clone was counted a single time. CDR3 coding DNA: TGTGCCAGCAGCCGCACCGGGACAGACTACGAGCAGTACTTC. Translated, it gives CASSRTGTDYEQYF. The chain recombines TRBV11-2 with TRBJ2-7; TRBD1 matches at 7 bases. V shed 5 bases, J shed 3 bases, and the junction held 7 bases outside the gene matches. This CDR3 has 14 amino acids. The V gene's germline CDR1 is SGHAT and CDR2 FQNNGV.

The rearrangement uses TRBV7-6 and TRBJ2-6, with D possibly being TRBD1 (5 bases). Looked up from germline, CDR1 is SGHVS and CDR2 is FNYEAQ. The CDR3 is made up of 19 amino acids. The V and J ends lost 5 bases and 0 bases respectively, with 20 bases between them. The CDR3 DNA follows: TGTGCCAGCAGCCCATATCGTAGGGGCGCAGGCTCTGGGGCCAACGTCCTGACTTTC. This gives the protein CASSPYRRGAGSGANVLTF.

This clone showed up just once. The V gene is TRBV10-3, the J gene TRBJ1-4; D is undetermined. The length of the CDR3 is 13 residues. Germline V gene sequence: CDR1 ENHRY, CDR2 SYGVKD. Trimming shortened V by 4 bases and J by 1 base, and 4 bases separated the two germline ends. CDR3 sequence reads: CAISVVTNEKLFF. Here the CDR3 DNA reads TGTGCCATCAGTGTGGTAACTAATGAAAAACTGTTTTTT.

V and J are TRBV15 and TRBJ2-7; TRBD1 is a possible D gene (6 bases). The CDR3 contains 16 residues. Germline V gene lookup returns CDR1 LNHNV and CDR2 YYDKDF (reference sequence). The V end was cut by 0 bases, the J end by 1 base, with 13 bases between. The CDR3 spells CATSRDPQGRSYEQYF. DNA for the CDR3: TGTGCCACCAGCAGAGACCCGCAGGGGAGATCCTACGAGCAGTACTTC.

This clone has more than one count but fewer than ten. The CDR3 loop reads CASSPSSTGGAGEAFF. The CDR3 DNA sequence: TGCGCCAGCAGCCCGTCTTCGACAGGGGGCGCGGGTGAAGCTTTCTTT. The rearrangement joins TRBV5-1 to TRBJ1-1; TRBD1 matches at 10 bases. The CDR3 consists of 16 residues. Germline V lookup: CDR1 SGHRS, CDR2 YFSETQ. V lost 4 bases, J lost 7 bases, and 13 bases stayed unmatched. The variable domain in full, completed from reference TRBV5-1 and TRBJ1-1, reads KAGVTQTPRYLIKTRGQQVTLSCSPISGHRSVSWYQQTPGQGLQFLFEYFSETQRNKGNFPGRFSGRQFSNSRSEMNVSTLELGDSALYLCASSPSSTGGAGEAFFGQGTRLTVV.

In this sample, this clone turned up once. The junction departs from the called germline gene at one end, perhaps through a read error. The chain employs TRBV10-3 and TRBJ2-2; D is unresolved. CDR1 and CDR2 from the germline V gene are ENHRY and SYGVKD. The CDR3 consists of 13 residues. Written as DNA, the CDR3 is TGTGCCCTCAGATCGGACGGTACCGGGGAGCTGTTTTTT. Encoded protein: CALRSDGTGELFF.

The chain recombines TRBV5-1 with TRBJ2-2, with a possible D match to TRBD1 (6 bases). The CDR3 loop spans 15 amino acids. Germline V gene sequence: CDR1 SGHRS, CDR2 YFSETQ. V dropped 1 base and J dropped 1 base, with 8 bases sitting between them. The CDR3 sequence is CASSLQGRNTGELFF. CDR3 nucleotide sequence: TGCGCCAGCAGCTTGCAGGGGCGGAACACCGGGGAGCTGTTTTTT.

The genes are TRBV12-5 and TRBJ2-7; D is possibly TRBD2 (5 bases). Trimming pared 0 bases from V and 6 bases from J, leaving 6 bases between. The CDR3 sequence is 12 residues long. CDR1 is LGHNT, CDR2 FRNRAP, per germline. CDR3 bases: TGTGCTAGTGGTTTGGTACGGGGCGAGCAGTACTTC. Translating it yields CASGLVRGEQYF.

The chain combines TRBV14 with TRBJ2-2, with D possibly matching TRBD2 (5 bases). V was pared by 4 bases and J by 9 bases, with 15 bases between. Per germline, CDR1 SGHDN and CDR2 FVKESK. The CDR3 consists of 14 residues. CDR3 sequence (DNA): TGTGCCAGCAGCCCCCGGGAAGGGAGTCGGGAGCTGTTTTTT. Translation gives CASSPREGSRELFF.

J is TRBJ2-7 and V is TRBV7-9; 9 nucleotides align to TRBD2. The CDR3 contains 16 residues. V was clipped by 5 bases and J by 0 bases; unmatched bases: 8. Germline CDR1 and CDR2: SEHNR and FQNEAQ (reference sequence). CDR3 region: CASSPHGGGDSYEQYF. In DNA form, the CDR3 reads TGTGCCAGCAGCCCCCACGGCGGGGGGGACTCCTACGAGCAGTACTTC. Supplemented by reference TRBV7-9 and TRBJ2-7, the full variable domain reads DTGVSQNPRHKITKRGQNVTFRCDPISEHNRLYWYRQTLGQGPEFLTYFQNEAQLEKSRLLSDRFSAERPKGSFSTLEIQRTEQGDSAMYLCASSPHGGGDSYEQYFGPGTRLTVT.

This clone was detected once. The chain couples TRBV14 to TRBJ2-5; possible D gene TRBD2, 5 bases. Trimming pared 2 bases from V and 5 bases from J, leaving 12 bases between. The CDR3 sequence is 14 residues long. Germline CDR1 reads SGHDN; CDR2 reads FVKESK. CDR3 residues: CASSQQLVPETQYF. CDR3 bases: TGTGCCAGCAGCCAACAACTAGTTCCGGAGACCCAGTACTTC.

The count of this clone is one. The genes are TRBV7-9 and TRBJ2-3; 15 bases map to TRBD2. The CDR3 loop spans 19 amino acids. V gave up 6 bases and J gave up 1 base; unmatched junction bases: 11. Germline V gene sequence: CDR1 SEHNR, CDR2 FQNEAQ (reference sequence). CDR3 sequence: CASRPGLAGGGRGTDTQYF. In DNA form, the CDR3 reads TGTGCCAGCAGACCGGGACTAGCGGGAGGTGGCAGGGGCACAGATACGCAGTATTTT.

This CDR3 reads CASSPRATFNYGYTF. As DNA, the CDR3 is TGTGCCAGCAGCCCAAGGGCCACTTTTAACTATGGCTACACCTTC. The chain recombines TRBV5-6 with TRBJ1-2; D is undetermined. Deletions cut 4 bases from V and 1 base from J, with 14 bases between. Germline-derived CDR1 and CDR2 are SGHDT and YYEEEE. CDR3 length: 15 residues.

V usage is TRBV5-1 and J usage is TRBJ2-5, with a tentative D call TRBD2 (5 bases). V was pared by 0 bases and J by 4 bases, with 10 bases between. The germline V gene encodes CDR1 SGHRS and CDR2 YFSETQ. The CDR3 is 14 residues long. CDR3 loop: CASSLVTSSETQYF. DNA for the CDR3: TGCGCCAGCAGCTTGGTAACTAGTTCAGAGACCCAGTACTTC.